Sequencing of this T cell receptor (beta chain) was carried out in a study of blood T cell repertoires in COVID-19. For the study at large: Samples of COVID-19 (acute and convalescent) were obtained from the United States, Italy and Spain. From T cells, B-cell-depleted T cells, or PBMCs came the material, which was cDNA or gDNA.

Those enrolled, adults aged about 18 to 89 years, came from around 24 US areas. Cohorts were assigned according to the clinical history that participants reported. The CDR3 spans 13 residues. Per the germline V gene, CDR1 is MNHEY and CDR2 is SVGAGI. Trimming pared 8 bases from V and 1 base from J, leaving 9 bases between. The data were produced by immunoSEQ multiplex PCR, yet TCRdb's version contains in-frame clones alone and is incomplete. The sample yields 250,000 or so clones, 80% to 95% seen once. Input material: PBMCs or T cells enriched from blood (not recorded which). J is TRBJ1-5 and V is TRBV6-5; D unclear. The TCR originated in a man aged 40-50 years who had been exposed to COVID-19. Here the CDR3 reads CASSWESNQPQHF. The CDR3 DNA sequence: TGTGCCAGCTCGTGGGAGAGCAATCAGCCCCAGCATTTT.